This record concerns one T cell receptor (beta chain) sequence. Its target is unknown. This may be a read error: a much more frequent sequence differs by one nucleotide. CDR1 and CDR2 from the germline V gene are MNHEY and SVGAGI. The CDR3 is 14 amino acids. V shed 0 bases and J shed 4 bases, with 9 bases lying between them. The data belong to a study of post-analysis software for immune sequencing data. Study-level information: Both relapsing-remitting and secondary progressive multiple sclerosis featured among the disease courses, as did progressive-relapsing multiple sclerosis. Findings and caveats of the study: The study found significantly lower normalized Chao1 diversity in multiple sclerosis patients than in controls. Higher frequency in patients than in controls was seen for roughly five TRBV segments, with TRBV5-6, TRBV5-1 and TRBV20-1 among them. F measure grouped same-batch samples tightly together.

Unique molecular identifiers tagged the TCR beta cDNA libraries. Each batch of about 0.95 to 10 million T cells produced some 450,000 cDNA molecules. TCRdb itself ran the PCR reads through MiXCR, one entry per CDR3 protein. The repertoire holds just over 250,000 distinct CDR3 sequences, with roughly a third as singletons. Sample: blood. This rearrangement joins TRBV6-5 to TRBJ1-1; D uncertain. The source is a girl aged 10-17 years with multiple sclerosis. The CDR3 sequence: CASSYSGWSTEAFF. CDR3 in DNA: TGTGCCAGCAGTTACTCGGGCTGGAGCACTGAAGCTTTCTTT.